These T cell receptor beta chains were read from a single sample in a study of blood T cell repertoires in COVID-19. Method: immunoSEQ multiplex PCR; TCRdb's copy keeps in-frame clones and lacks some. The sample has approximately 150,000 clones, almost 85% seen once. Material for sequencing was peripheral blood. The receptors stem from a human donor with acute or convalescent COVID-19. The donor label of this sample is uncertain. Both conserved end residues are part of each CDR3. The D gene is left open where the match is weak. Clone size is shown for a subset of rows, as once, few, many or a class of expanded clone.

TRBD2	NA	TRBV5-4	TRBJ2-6	CASSLVEAGAGANVLTF	TGTGCCAGCAGCTTGGTGGAGGCGGGGGCTGGGGCCAACGTCCTGACTTTC
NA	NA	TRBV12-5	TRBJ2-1	CASGLRQDYNEQFF	TGTGCTAGTGGTTTGCGACAAGATTACAATGAGCAGTTCTTC
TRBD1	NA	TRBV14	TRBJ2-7	CASSQSQGAQYF	TGTGCCAGCAGCCAATCCCAGGGGGCGCAGTACTTC
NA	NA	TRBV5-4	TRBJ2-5	CASSLAIGQGLGTQYF	TGTGCCAGCAGCTTGGCCATAGGGCAGGGGTTAGGGACCCAGTACTTC
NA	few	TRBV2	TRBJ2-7	CASHREGYEQYF	TGTGCCAGCCACAGGGAGGGGTACGAGCAGTACTTC
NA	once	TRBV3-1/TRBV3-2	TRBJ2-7	CASSRAGFYEQYF	TGTGCCAGCAGCCGCGCGGGGTTCTACGAGCAGTACTTC
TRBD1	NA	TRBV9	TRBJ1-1	CASSEYRGPNTEAFF	TGTGCCAGCAGCGAATACAGGGGGCCGAACACTGAAGCTTTCTTT
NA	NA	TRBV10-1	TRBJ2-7	CASIVGQVVYEQYF	TGCGCCAGCATAGTGGGGCAAGTGGTTTACGAGCAGTACTTC
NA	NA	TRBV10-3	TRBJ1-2	CAISESMDRSYGYTF	TGTGCCATCAGTGAGTCGATGGACAGATCTTATGGCTACACCTTC
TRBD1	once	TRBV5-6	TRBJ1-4	CASSLTGGQDEKLFF	TGTGCCAGCAGTTTGACAGGGGGGCAGGATGAAAAACTGTTTTTT
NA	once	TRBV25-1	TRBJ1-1	CASSNLGGDTEAFF	TGTGCCAGCAGTAACTTAGGGGGGGACACTGAAGCTTTCTTT
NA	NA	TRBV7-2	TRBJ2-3	CASSQTGTSTDTQYF	TGTGCCAGCAGCCAGACAGGCACTAGCACAGATACGCAGTATTTT
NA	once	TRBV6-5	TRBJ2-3	CASKGTVDTQYF	TGTGCCAGCAAAGGGACTGTTGATACGCAGTATTTT
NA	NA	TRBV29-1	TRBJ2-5	CSWGEETQYF	TGCAGTTGGGGGGAAGAGACCCAGTACTTC
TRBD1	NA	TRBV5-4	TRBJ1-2	CASSIGGQGDLYGYTF	TGTGCCAGCAGCATAGGGGGACAGGGGGATCTTTATGGCTACACCTTC
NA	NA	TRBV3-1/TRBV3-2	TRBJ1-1	CASSRAGSTEAFF	TGTGCCAGCAGCCGGGCCGGTAGCACTGAAGCTTTCTTT
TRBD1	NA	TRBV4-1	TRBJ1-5	CASSPSRDSYNQPQHF	TGCGCCAGCAGCCCGTCCCGGGACAGCTACAATCAGCCCCAGCATTTT
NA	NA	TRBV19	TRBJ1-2	CASLGGQGRIDYGYTF	TGTGCCAGCCTGGGGGGGCAGGGCAGGATTGACTATGGCTACACCTTC
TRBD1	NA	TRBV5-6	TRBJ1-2	CASSLRTGGINYGYTF	TGTGCCAGCAGCTTACGGACAGGGGGGATTAACTATGGCTACACCTTC
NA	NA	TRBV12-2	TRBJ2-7	CASRLPGTGGDEQYF	TGTGCAAGTCGCTTACCTGGGACAGGGGGCGACGAGCAGTACTTC
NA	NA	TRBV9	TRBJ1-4	CASSVGGGSEKLFF	TGTGCCAGCAGCGTGGGTGGAGGGAGCGAAAAACTGTTTTTT
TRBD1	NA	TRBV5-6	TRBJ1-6	CASSLDRGINSPLHF	TGTGCCAGCAGCTTGGACAGGGGAATTAATTCACCCCTCCACTTT
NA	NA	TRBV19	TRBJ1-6	CASRETGIRNSPLHF	TGTGCCAGTAGGGAAACAGGAATCCGTAATTCACCCCTCCACTTT
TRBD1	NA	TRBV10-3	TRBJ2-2	CAISGTANTGELFF	TGTGCCATCAGCGGGACAGCGAACACCGGGGAGCTGTTTTTT
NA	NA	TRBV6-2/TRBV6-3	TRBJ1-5	CASSYHRTDSNQPQHF	TGTGCCAGCAGTTATCACAGGACAGACAGCAATCAGCCCCAGCATTTT
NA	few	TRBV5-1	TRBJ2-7	CASSPSTGYEQYF	TGCGCCAGCAGCCCCTCGACGGGTTACGAGCAGTACTTC
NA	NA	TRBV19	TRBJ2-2	CATRGGANTGELFF	TGTGCCACCCGCGGGGGCGCGAACACCGGGGAGCTGTTTTTT
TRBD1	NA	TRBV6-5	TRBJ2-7	CASRPPGTVYEQYF	TGTGCCAGCAGGCCCCCCGGGACAGTCTACGAGCAGTACTTC
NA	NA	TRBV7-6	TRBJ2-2	CASSLQGATGELFF	TGTGCCAGCAGCTTACAGGGTGCCACCGGGGAGCTGTTTTTT
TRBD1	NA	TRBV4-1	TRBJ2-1	CASSQDGRDRVYNEQFF	TGCGCCAGCAGCCAAGATGGAAGGGACAGGGTATACAATGAGCAGTTCTTC
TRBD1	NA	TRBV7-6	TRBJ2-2	CASSHDRGWNTGELFF	TGTGCCAGCAGCCATGACAGGGGGTGGAACACCGGGGAGCTGTTTTTT
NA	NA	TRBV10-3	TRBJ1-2	CAISPREDGYTF	TGTGCCATCAGTCCGCGGGAGGATGGCTACACCTTC
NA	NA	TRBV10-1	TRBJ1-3	CASGKGGSGNTIYF	TGCGCCAGCGGGAAAGGAGGCTCTGGAAACACCATATATTTT
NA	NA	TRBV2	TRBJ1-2	CASQNYGYTF	TGTGCCAGCCAAAACTATGGCTACACCTTC
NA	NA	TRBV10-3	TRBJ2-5	CAISGGGAMETQYF	TGTGCCATCAGTGGGGGGGGCGCGATGGAGACCCAGTACTTC
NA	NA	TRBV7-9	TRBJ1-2	CASSNKVLLAGYGYTF	TGTGCCAGCAGCAACAAAGTGCTCTTAGCGGGCTATGGCTACACCTTC
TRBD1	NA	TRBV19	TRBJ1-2	CASQQGAYGYTF	TGTGCCAGTCAACAGGGGGCTTATGGCTACACCTTC
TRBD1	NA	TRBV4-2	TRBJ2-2	CASSPGGGQGNNGELFF	TGTGCCAGCAGCCCCGGCGGGGGACAGGGGAATAACGGGGAGCTGTTTTTT
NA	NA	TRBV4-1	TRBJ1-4	CASSHPRGATNEKLFF	TGCGCCAGCAGCCACCCCAGGGGTGCAACTAATGAAAAACTGTTTTTT
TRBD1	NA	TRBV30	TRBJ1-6	CGGTARQGNSPLHF	TGTGGGGGGACTGCCCGACAGGGAAATTCACCCCTCCACTTT
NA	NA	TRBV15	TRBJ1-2	CATSRDTWGYTF	TGTGCCACCAGCAGAGATACTTGGGGCTACACCTTC
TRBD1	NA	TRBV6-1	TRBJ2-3	CASSVSGTGGWDTQYF	TGTGCCAGCAGTGTATCCGGGACAGGGGGCTGGGATACGCAGTATTTT
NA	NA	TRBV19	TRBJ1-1	CASSPLINTEAFF	TGTGCCAGTAGCCCTCTAATAAACACTGAAGCTTTCTTT
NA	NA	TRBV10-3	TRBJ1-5	CAISESGGGNQPQHF	TGTGCCATCAGTGAGTCAGGGGGGGGCAATCAGCCCCAGCATTTT
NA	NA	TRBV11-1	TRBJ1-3	CASSLGHAAGNTIYF	TGTGCCAGCAGCTTGGGACACGCGGCTGGAAACACCATATATTTT
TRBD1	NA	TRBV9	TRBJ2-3	CASSVGTGALTDTQYF	TGTGCCAGCAGCGTAGGGACAGGGGCCCTCACAGATACGCAGTATTTT
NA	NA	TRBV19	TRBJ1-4	CASSIGRRPNEKLFF	TGTGCCAGTAGTATAGGGAGACGGCCTAATGAAAAACTGTTTTTT
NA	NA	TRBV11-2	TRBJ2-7	CASSLDPASIKYF	TGTGCCAGCAGCTTAGATCCAGCGTCAATAAAGTACTTC
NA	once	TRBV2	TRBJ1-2	CASSDRESYGYTF	TGTGCCAGCAGTGACAGGGAAAGCTATGGCTACACCTTC
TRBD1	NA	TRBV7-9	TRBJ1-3	CASSPGGGGLIRNTIYF	TGTGCCAGCAGCCCCGGTGGAGGGGGCTTAATAAGGAACACCATATATTTT
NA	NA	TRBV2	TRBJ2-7	CASSDGGVNEQYF	TGTGCCAGCAGTGATGGAGGAGTCAACGAGCAGTACTTC
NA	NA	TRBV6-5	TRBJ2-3	CASRSPSTDTQYF	TGTGCCAGCAGGAGTCCTAGCACAGATACGCAGTATTTT
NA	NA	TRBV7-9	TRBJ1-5	CASSFGQGIQPQHF	TGTGCCAGCAGCTTCGGGCAGGGGATTCAGCCCCAGCATTTT
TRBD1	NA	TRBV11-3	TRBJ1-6	CASSLRGGDSPLHF	TGTGCCAGCAGCTTAAGAGGGGGCGATTCACCCCTCCACTTT
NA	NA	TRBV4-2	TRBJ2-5	CASSQDVSQETQYF	TGTGCCAGCAGCCAAGATGTATCCCAGGAGACCCAGTACTTC
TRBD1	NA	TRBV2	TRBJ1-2	CASSEWAQGANYGYTF	TGTGCCAGCAGCGAATGGGCCCAGGGGGCAAACTATGGCTACACCTTC
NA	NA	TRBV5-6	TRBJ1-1	CASSLRGRDTEAFF	TGTGCCAGCAGCTTGAGGGGCAGGGACACTGAAGCTTTCTTT